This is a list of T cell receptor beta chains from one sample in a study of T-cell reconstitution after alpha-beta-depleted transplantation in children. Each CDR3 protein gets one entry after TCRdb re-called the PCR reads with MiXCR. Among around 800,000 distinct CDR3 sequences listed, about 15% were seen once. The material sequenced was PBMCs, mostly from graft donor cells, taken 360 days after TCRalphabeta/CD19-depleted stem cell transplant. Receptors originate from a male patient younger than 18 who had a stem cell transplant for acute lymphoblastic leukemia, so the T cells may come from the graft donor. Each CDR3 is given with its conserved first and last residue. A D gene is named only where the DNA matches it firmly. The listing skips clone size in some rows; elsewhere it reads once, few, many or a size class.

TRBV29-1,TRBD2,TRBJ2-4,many,TGCAGCCGGCCGGGAGGGCCTCTAGCCAAAAACATTCAGTACTTC,CSRPGGPLAKNIQYF
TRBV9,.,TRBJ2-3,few,TGTGCCAGCAGCGCAGACGGGAAAAGGGGGCAGTATTTT,CASSADGKRGQYF
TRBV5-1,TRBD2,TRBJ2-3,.,TGCGCCAGCAGAGGCAGCGGGAGCTCAGATACGCAGTATTTT,CASRGSGSSDTQYF
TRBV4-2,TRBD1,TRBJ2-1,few,TGTGCCAGCAGACCCCGGGACAGGGGCCCCACGGGGCAGTTCTTC,CASRPRDRGPTGQFF
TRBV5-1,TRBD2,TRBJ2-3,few,TGCGCCAGCACCGTGACTAGCGGGAGGTCCTACACAGATACGCAGTATTTT,CASTVTSGRSYTDTQYF
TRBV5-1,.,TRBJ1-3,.,TGCGCCAGCAGCTTGGGACTCGGAACCCTCTCTGGAAACACCATATATTTT,CASSLGLGTLSGNTIYF
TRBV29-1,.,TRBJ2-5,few,TGCAGCGCCCCAGGGACACAAGAGACCCAGTACTTC,CSAPGTQETQYF
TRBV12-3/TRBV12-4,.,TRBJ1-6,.,TGTGCCACAGCCTATTCTGGTTCACCCCTCCACTTT,CATAYSGSPLHF
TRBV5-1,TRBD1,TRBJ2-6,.,TGCGCCAGCACCTTCGACAGGGGACTCGGCACTGGGGCCAACGTCCTGACTTTC,CASTFDRGLGTGANVLTF
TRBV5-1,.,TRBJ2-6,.,TGCGCCAGCAGCTTGGACCCATGGAGGGGTGAGGCCAACGTCCTGACTTTC,CASSLDPWRGEANVLTF
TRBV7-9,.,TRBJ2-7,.,TGTGCCAGCAGCTTAGCTAGGGCCGAGCAGTACTTC,CASSLARAEQYF
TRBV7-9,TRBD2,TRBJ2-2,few,TGTGCCAGCAGCCTCGACGGGGGAGGGGCCGGGGAGCTGTTTTTT,CASSLDGGGAGELFF
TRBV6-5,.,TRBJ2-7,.,TGTGCCAGCAGTTACTCGAACTACGCGGCCGAGCAGTACTTC,CASSYSNYAAEQYF
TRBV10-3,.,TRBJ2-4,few,TGTGCCATCAGTGAGTTCGTCCTCGGCGGCATTCAGTACTTC,CAISEFVLGGIQYF
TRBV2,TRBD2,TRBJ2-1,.,TGTGCCAGCAGTGGATACCTACTAGCGGGAGTCTACAATGAGCAGTTCTTC,CASSGYLLAGVYNEQFF
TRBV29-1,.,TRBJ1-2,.,TGCAGCGTCAAGGACAGCGCTAACTATGGCTACACCTTC,CSVKDSANYGYTF
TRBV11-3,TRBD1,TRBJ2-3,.,TGTGCCAGCAGCTTAGTTTTTAGGACAGGGGCCGTCGGATCACCCCCTGGCTATACGCAGTATTTT,CASSLVFRTGAVGSPPGYTQYF
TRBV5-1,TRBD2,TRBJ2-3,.,TGCGCCAGCAGCCTACTAGCGGCCTATCCAGATACGCAGTATTTT,CASSLLAAYPDTQYF
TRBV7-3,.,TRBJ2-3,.,TGTGCCAGCAGCATCGGACAAGCTAACACAGATACGCAGTATTTT,CASSIGQANTDTQYF
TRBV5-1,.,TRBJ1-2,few,TGCGCCAGCAGCTTGGCGGCCAGGGATTATGGCTACACCTTC,CASSLAARDYGYTF
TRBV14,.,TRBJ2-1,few,TGTGCCAGCAGCCTCCGGGGGAGGTCCTACAATGAGCAGTTCTTC,CASSLRGRSYNEQFF
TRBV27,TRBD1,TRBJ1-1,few,TGTGCCAGCAGTACCTGGGACAGGATTGAAGCTTTCTTT,CASSTWDRIEAFF
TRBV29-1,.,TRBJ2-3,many,TGCAGCGTTGAAGTCCCCTACGGGACAGATACGCAGTATTTT,CSVEVPYGTDTQYF
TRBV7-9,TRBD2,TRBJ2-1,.,TGTGCCAGCAGCCTCCACCGACTAGCGGCCTCCTACAATGAGCAGTTCTTC,CASSLHRLAASYNEQFF
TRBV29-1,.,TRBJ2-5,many,TGCAGCGTTGTCCCCGTGGGGACGGAAGAGACCCAGTACTTC,CSVVPVGTEETQYF
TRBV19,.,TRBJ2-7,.,TGTGCCAGTAGTATCCAAGGGGCAGGGTCCTACGAGCAGTACTTC,CASSIQGAGSYEQYF
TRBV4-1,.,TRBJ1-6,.,TGCACCAGCAGCCAAGTGAAGGCCTCCCATTCACCCCTCCACTTT,CTSSQVKASHSPLHF
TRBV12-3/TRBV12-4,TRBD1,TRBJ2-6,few,TGTGCCAGCAGTTTAACCCTCGGACAGGGTGGTATGGGTGGGGCCAACGTCCTGACTTTC,CASSLTLGQGGMGGANVLTF
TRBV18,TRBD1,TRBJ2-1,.,TGTGCCAGCTCATCGCCAGACACCCCAGGGGGCGCATTTGATCATGAGCAGTTCTTC,CASSSPDTPGGAFDHEQFF
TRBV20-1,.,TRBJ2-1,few,TGCAGTGCTAGAGATAGATGGAGGGGCTCCCGCCCCAATGAGCAGTTCTTC,CSARDRWRGSRPNEQFF
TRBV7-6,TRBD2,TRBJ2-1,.,TGTGCCAGCAGCTCCGGGACTAGCGGGAGGGCCTCTAACAATGAGCAGTTCTTC,CASSSGTSGRASNNEQFF
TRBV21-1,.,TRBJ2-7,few,TGTGCCAGCAGCAAAGAGGTCAGCGAAGGCTCCTACGAGCAGTACTTC,CASSKEVSEGSYEQYF
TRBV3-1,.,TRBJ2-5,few,TGTGCCAGCAGCCAATCCGTGGAGGAGACCCAGTACTTC,CASSQSVEETQYF